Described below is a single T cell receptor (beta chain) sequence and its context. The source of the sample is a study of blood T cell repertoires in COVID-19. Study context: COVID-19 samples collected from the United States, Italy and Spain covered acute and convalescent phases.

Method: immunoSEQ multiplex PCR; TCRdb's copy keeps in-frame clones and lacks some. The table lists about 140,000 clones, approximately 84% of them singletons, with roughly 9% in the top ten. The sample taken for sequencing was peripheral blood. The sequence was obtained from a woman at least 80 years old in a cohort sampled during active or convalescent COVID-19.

The CDR3 DNA is TGTGCCAGCAGCTTAGGGAGAGGGGGAGAGACCCAGTACTTC. Amino acid sequence: CASSLGRGGETQYF. The J gene is TRBJ2-5, the V gene TRBV7-2; maybe TRBD1 (6 bases). CDR3 size: 14 residues. With 1 base removed from V and 4 bases from J, the gap between germline ends came to 10 bases. The germline V gene has CDR1 SGHTA and CDR2 FQGNSA.